This entry describes one T cell receptor (beta chain). The data were obtained in a study of blood T cell repertoires in COVID-19. The protocol was immunoSEQ multiplex PCR, while the TCRdb copy is restricted to in-frame clones and leaves out a portion. The sample contains approximately 150,000 clones, less than 90% of which appear only once. Per the germline V gene, CDR1 is SGDLS and CDR2 is YYNGEE. This CDR3 is built from 16 residues. V was pared by 4 bases and J by 1 base, with 12 bases between. The clonotype originates from a man in his sixties with acute or convalescent COVID-19. This chain connects TRBV9 to TRBJ2-6, with D uncertain. Sequenced sample: peripheral blood. In nucleotides, the CDR3 is TGTGCCAGCAGCCTCCGTCAGGATTCTGGGGCCAACGTCCTGACTTTC. Translation: CASSLRQDSGANVLTF.